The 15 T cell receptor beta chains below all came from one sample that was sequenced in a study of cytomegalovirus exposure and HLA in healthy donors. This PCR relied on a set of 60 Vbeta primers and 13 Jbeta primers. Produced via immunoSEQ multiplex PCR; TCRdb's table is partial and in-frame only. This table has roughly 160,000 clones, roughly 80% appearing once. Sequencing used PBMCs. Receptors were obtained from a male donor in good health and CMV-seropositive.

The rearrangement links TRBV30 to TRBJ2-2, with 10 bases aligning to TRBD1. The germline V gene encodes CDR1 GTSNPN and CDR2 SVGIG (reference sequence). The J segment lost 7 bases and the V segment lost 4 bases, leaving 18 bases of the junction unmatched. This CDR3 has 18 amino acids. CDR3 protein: CAWIPLPTDRGQDGELFF. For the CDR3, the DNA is TGTGCCTGGATTCCCCTACCCACCGACAGGGGGCAGGACGGGGAGCTGTTTTTT.

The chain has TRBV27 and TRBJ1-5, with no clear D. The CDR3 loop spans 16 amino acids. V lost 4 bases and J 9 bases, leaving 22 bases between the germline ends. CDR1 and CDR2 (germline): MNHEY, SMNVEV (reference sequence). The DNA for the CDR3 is TGTGCCAGCAGTTCCGTCTCGAGGCTTGTAGGAGGGCCCCAGCATTTT. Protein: CASSSVSRLVGGPQHF.

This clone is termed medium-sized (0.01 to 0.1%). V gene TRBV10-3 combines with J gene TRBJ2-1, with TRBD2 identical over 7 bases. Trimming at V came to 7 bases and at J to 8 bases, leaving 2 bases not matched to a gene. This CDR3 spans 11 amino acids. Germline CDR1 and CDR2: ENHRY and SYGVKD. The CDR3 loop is CAIKGRDEQFF. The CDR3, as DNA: TGTGCCATCAAAGGGAGGGATGAGCAGTTCTTC.

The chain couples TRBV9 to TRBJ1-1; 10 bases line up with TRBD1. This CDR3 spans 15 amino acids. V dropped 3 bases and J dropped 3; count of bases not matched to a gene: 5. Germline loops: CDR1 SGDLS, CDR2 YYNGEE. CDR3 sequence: CASSARDRGYTEAFF. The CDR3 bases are TGTGCCAGCAGCGCGAGGGACAGGGGCTACACTGAAGCTTTCTTT.

This chain's CDR3 is CASSLQGWTEAFF. In DNA, the CDR3 is TGTGCCAGCAGCTTACAGGGGTGGACTGAAGCTTTCTTT. The chain employs TRBV11-2 and TRBJ1-1, with TRBD1 as a possible D gene (6 bases). The V end lost 2 bases, the J end lost 5 bases, and 9 bases lay between the germline ends. CDR3 length equals 13 residues. The germline gives CDR1 SGHAT, CDR2 FQNNGV.

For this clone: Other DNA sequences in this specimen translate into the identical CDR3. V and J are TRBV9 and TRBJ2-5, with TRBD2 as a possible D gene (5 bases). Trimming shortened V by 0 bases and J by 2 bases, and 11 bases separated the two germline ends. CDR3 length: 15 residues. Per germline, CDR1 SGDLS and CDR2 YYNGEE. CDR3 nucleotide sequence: TGTGCCAGCAGCGTAGGGAGCGGTAGACAAGAGACCCAGTACTTC. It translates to CASSVGSGRQETQYF.

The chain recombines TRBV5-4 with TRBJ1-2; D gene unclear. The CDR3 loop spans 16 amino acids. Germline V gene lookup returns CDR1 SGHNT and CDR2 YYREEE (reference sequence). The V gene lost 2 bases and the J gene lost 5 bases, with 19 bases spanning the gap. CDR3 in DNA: TGTGCCAGCAGCTTTAATAAAGCAGGAGGACGTTATGGCTACACCTTC. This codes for CASSFNKAGGRYGYTF.

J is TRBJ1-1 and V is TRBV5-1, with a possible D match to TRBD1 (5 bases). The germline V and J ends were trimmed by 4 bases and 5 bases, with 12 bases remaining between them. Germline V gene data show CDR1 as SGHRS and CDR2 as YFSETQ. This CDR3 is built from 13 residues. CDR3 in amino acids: CASSGAQGTEAFF. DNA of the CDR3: TGCGCCAGCAGCGGGGCGCAGGGAACTGAAGCTTTCTTT. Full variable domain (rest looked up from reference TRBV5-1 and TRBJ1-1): KAGVTQTPRYLIKTRGQQVTLSCSPISGHRSVSWYQQTPGQGLQFLFEYFSETQRNKGNFPGRFSGRQFSNSRSEMNVSTLELGDSALYLCASSGAQGTEAFFGQGTRLTVV.

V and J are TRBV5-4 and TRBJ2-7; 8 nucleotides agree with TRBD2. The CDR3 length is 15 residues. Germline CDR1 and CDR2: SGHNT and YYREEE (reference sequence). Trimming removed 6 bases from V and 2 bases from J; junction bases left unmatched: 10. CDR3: CASTKYHSGTYEQYF. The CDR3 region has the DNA TGTGCCAGCACCAAGTATCATAGCGGGACCTACGAGCAGTACTTC.

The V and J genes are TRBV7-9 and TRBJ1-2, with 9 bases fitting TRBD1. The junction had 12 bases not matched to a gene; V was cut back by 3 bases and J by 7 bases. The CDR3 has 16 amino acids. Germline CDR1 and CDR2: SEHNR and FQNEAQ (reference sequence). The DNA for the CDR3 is TGTGCCAGCAGCTTCCCCGGGACAGGGTCCGTTGGTGGCTACACCTTC. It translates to CASSFPGTGSVGGYTF.

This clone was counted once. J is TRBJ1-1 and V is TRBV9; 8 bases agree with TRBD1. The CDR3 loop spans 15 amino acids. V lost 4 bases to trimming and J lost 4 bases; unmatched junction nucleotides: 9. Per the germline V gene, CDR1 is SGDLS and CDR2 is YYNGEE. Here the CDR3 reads CASSQGAGAITEAFF. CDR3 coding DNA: TGTGCCAGCAGCCAGGGGGCAGGGGCGATCACTGAAGCTTTCTTT.

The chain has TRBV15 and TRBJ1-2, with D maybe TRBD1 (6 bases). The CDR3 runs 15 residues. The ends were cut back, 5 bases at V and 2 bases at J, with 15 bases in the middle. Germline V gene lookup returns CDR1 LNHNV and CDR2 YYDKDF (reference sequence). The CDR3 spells CATSLYRQANYGYTF. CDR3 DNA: TGTGCCACCAGCCTCTACCGACAGGCGAACTATGGCTACACCTTC.

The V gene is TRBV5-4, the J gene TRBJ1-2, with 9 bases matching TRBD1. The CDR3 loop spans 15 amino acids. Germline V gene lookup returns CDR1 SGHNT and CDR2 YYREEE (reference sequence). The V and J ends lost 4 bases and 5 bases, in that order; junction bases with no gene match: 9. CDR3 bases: TGTGCCAGCAGCCCAGCCGGGACAGGGCCTTATGGCTACACCTTC. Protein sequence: CASSPAGTGPYGYTF. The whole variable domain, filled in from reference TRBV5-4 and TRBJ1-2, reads ETGVTQSPTHLIKTRGQQVTLRCSSQSGHNTVSWYQQALGQGPQFIFQYYREEENGRGNFPPRFSGLQFPNYSSELNVNALELDDSALYLCASSPAGTGPYGYTFGSGTRLTVV.

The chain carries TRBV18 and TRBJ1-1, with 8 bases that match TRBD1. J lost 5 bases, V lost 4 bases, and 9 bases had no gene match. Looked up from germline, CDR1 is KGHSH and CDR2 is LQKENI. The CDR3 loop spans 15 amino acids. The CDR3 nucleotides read TGTGCCAGCTCACGGGACAGGTTACTTGAGACTGAAGCTTTCTTT. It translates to CASSRDRLLETEAFF. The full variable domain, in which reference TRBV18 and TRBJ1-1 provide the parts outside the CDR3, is NAGVMQNPRHLVRRRGQEARLRCSPMKGHSHVYWYRQLPEEGLKFMVYLQKENIIDESGMPKERFSAEFPKEGPSILRIQQVVRGDSAAYFCASSRDRLLETEAFFGQGTRLTVV.

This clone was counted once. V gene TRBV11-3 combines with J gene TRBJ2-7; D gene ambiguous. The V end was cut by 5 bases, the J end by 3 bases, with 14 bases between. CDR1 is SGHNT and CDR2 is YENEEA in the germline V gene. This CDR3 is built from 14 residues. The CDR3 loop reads CASSRRLTHYEQYF. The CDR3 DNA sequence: TGTGCCAGCAGCCGCAGACTCACCCACTACGAGCAGTACTTC.